The present T cell receptor (beta chain) was sequenced within a study of T cell changes during pregnancy in multiple sclerosis. The length of the CDR3 is 12 residues. V lost 5 bases and J 6 bases, leaving 11 bases between the germline ends. CDR1 and CDR2 (germline): SNHLY, FYNNEI. The method was immunoSEQ multiplex PCR; TCRdb's version includes in-frame clones alone and lacks a portion of them. Counted here are around 20,000 clones, approximately 88% occurring once; the ten biggest clones make up approximately 5%. The source was CD8+ T cells from peripheral blood mononuclear cells, collected after pregnancy. The chain carries TRBV2 and TRBJ2-7; no reliable D call. The clonotype was recovered from a female donor in good health, enrolled as a control in a pregnancy study. CDR3 DNA sequence: TGTGCCAGCAGTCCTTTGGGCAGCGAGCAGTACTTC. The encoded protein is CASSPLGSEQYF.